These 27 T cell receptor beta chains share one sample of origin, sequenced in a study of T-cell memory formation after mild COVID-19. TCRdb passed the 5' RACE reads through MiXCR, listing each CDR3 protein once. The data contain some 290,000 distinct CDR3 sequences, 16% of them seen just once; the ten biggest clones take up roughly 23%. What was sequenced was PBMCs or a T cell subset sorted from them (not recorded which). The receptors shown here come from a man between 18 and 35 years old who had mild COVID-19 (a few samples of this study predate the infection). Cell type and time point are not known.

The V gene is TRBV12-3 or TRBV12-4, the J gene TRBJ1-1, with TRBD1 as a possible D gene (6 bases). Trimming stripped 3 bases from V and 1 base from J, with 9 bases between. This CDR3 spans 14 amino acids. The CDR3 bases are TGTGCCAGCAGTTTGGACAGCCAGAACACTGAAGCTTTCTTT. Protein product: CASSLDSQNTEAFF.

V usage is TRBV4-2 and J usage is TRBJ2-1; D uncertain. Germline V gene data show CDR1 as LGHNA and CDR2 as YNFKEQ. Trimming took 3 bases from V and 7 from J, leaving 10 bases between them. The CDR3 sequence is 13 residues long. CDR3 coding DNA: TGTGCCAGCAGCCATCTCGGACCTAATGAGCAGTTCTTC. It translates to CASSHLGPNEQFF.

This chain links TRBV14 with TRBJ1-1, with 7 bases lining up with TRBD1. With 2 bases clipped from V and 4 bases from J, the junction kept 7 bases outside the gene matches. CDR1 and CDR2 from the germline V gene are SGHDN and FVKESK. The CDR3 length is 15 residues. The CDR3 DNA reads as TGTGCCAGCAGCCAATTGACAGGGTTGAGCACTGAAGCTTTCTTT. This sequence encodes CASSQLTGLSTEAFF.

This clonotype was seen a few times. The CDR3 sequence: CASSFLAGTYNEQFF. In DNA, the CDR3 is TGTGCCAGCAGCTTTTTAGCGGGTACCTACAATGAGCAGTTCTTC. This chain connects TRBV7-9 to TRBJ2-1; 7 bases are a match to TRBD2. Germline V gene data show CDR1 as SEHNR and CDR2 as FQNEAQ (reference sequence). V was pared by 3 bases and J by 2 bases, with 4 bases of the junction left unmatched. This CDR3 has 15 amino acids. Full variable domain (remainder filled in from reference TRBV7-9 and TRBJ2-1): DTGVSQNPRHKITKRGQNVTFRCDPISEHNRLYWYRQTLGQGPEFLTYFQNEAQLEKSRLLSDRFSAERPKGSFSTLEIQRTEQGDSAMYLCASSFLAGTYNEQFFGPGTRLTVL.

The chain combines TRBV29-1 with TRBJ2-1, with D possibly matching TRBD2 (7 bases). Germline V gives CDR1 SQVTM, CDR2 ANQGSEA. The CDR3 is 15 residues long. Trimming left V 4 bases short and J 2 bases short, with 15 bases between. The CDR3 here is CSVGAIGGPYNEQFF. The CDR3 nucleotides read TGCAGCGTTGGAGCCATCGGGGGGCCCTACAATGAGCAGTTCTTC.

In nucleotides, the CDR3 is TGTGCCAGCAGCTCTAAGGGCGGGGCGCGGGCCAAAAACATTCAGTACTTC. Amino acid sequence: CASSSKGGARAKNIQYF. This rearrangement joins TRBV5-4 to TRBJ2-4; D perhaps matches TRBD2 (6 bases). The V gene lost 3 bases and the J gene lost 1 base, with 17 bases spanning the gap. Germline V gene data show CDR1 as SGHNT and CDR2 as YYREEE (reference sequence). There are 17 residues in the CDR3.

The J gene is TRBJ2-5, the V gene TRBV6-2 or TRBV6-3; D is possibly TRBD1 (6 bases). The length of the CDR3 is 14 residues. The ends were cut back, 6 bases at V and 2 bases at J, with 13 bases in the middle. Looked up from germline, CDR1 is MNHEY and CDR2 is SVGEGT. The CDR3 DNA follows: TGTGCCAGCAGCGGGACACGAGCTCAAGAGACCCAGTACTTC. Translation gives CASSGTRAQETQYF.

This clonotype was detected a few times. The rearrangement links TRBV12-3 or TRBV12-4 to TRBJ2-5; 8 positions match TRBD2. The ends lost 6 bases at V and 4 bases at J; junction bases unmatched: 4. The CDR3 has 13 residues. CDR3 sequence reads: CASRGLVRETQYF. DNA of the CDR3: TGTGCCAGCAGGGGACTAGTTAGAGAGACCCAGTACTTC.

This chain connects TRBV6-2 or TRBV6-3 to TRBJ1-5; D unclear. This CDR3 is built from 12 residues. Trimming shortened V by 9 bases and J by 5 bases, and 11 bases separated the two germline ends. The V gene's germline CDR1 is MNHEY and CDR2 SVGEGT. The DNA of the CDR3 is TGTGCCAGTGCCTTTATCGATCAGCCCCAGCATTTT. It codes for CASAFIDQPQHF.

Only a few counts were recorded for this clonotype. The CDR3 reads CASSPVAGGGKETQYF. CDR3 DNA: TGTGCCAGCAGCCCGGTGGCCGGGGGGGGAAAAGAGACCCAGTACTTC. This chain connects TRBV6-5 to TRBJ2-5; 8 nucleotides line up with TRBD2. The CDR3 contains 16 residues. Germline CDR1 and CDR2: MNHEY and SVGAGI. Losses at the gene ends were 6 bases for V and 3 bases for J; bases not matched to a gene: 12.

In this sample, this clonotype turned up a few times. The chain is built from TRBV11-2 and TRBJ2-5, with D possibly matching TRBD2 (5 bases). Trimming took off 1 base at V and 7 bases at J, with 13 bases between the two ends. The CDR3 has 14 residues. Germline assignment: CDR1 SGHAT and CDR2 FQNNGV. The CDR3 DNA reads TGTGCCAGCAGCTTAGCCAGCGGATATGTGACCCAGTACTTC. It yields the protein CASSLASGYVTQYF.

The chain carries TRBV12-3 or TRBV12-4 and TRBJ1-1; the D is unclear. The germline V and J ends were trimmed by 6 bases and 0 bases, with 8 bases remaining between them. This CDR3 region has 13 residues. The CDR3 region is CASRSRMNTEAFF. The CDR3 DNA reads as TGTGCCAGCAGGAGCAGGATGAACACTGAAGCTTTCTTT.

V gene TRBV3-1 combines with J gene TRBJ1-2; no firm D call. V gave up 3 bases and J gave up 2 bases, with 13 bases separating them. The germline V gene encodes CDR1 LGHDT and CDR2 YNNKEL (reference sequence). CDR3 length equals 15 residues. Written as DNA, the CDR3 is TGTGCCAGCAGCCAGACGCCCCTGGGGAACTATGGCTACACCTTC. It translates to CASSQTPLGNYGYTF.

The V call is TRBV14, the J call TRBJ1-2; 7 bases are shared with TRBD1. The germline CDR1 and CDR2 sequences are SGHDN and FVKESK. There are 13 residues in the CDR3. Germline trimming cut 5 bases from V and 8 bases from J; bases unmatched to any gene: 8. The CDR3, as DNA: TGTGCCAGCAGCTTAGACAGGGTATACGGCTACACCTTC. The encoded protein is CASSLDRVYGYTF.

The chain combines TRBV4-3 with TRBJ1-3; 7 bases fit TRBD1. The CDR3 extends over 15 amino acids. Trimming took 1 base from V and 0 from J; bases not matched to a gene: 0. CDR1 LGHNA and CDR2 YSLEER come from the germline V gene. This CDR3 is CASSQGQGSGNTIYF. As DNA, the CDR3 is TGCGCCAGCAGCCAAGGACAGGGCTCTGGAAACACCATATATTTT.

The chain couples TRBV27 to TRBJ1-5, with D perhaps matching TRBD1 (6 bases). CDR3 size: 16 residues. Trimming pared 6 bases from V and 3 bases from J, leaving 18 bases between. Germline CDR1 and CDR2: MNHEY and SMNVEV (reference sequence). DNA of the CDR3: TGTGCCAGCAGCACAAGAAATTGGGACAACAATCAGCCCCAGCATTTT. This gives the protein CASSTRNWDNNQPQHF.

This clonotype was counted only a few times. The chain couples TRBV20-1 to TRBJ2-2; the match to TRBD1 covers 9 bases. The CDR3 extends over 15 amino acids. Trimming removed 1 base from V and 3 bases from J; junction bases left unmatched: 3. Germline lookup yields CDR1 DFQATT and CDR2 SNEGSKA (reference sequence). The CDR3 DNA reads as TGCAGTGCTAGAGGGGACAGGGCCGACACCGGGGAGCTGTTTTTT. It specifies CSARGDRADTGELFF.

The chain joins TRBV11-1 to TRBJ2-5, with D uncertain. This CDR3 is built from 14 residues. Trimming stripped 7 bases from V and 1 base from J, with 13 bases between. Germline V gene sequence: CDR1 SGHAT, CDR2 FQDESV (reference sequence). This CDR3 is CASNYRGPQETQYF. CDR3 nucleotides: TGTGCCAGCAACTACCGCGGACCCCAAGAGACCCAGTACTTC.

This chain connects TRBV20-1 to TRBJ2-7, with 8 bases matching TRBD1. Germline loops: CDR1 DFQATT, CDR2 SNEGSKA (reference sequence). J lost 7 bases, V lost 3 bases, and 14 bases had no gene match. The CDR3 has 15 amino acids. DNA of the CDR3: TGCAGTGCTAGCGCAATACAGGGGGAAATAGGGGAGCAGTACTTC. Translated, it gives CSASAIQGEIGEQYF.

This chain uses TRBV30 with TRBJ2-3, with D maybe TRBD2 (5 bases). Trimming took off 2 bases at V and 9 bases at J, with 18 bases between the two ends. The CDR3 length is 14 residues. Per germline, CDR1 GTSNPN and CDR2 SVGIG (reference sequence). This chain's CDR3 is CAWSRMRARSTQYF. The CDR3 nucleotides are TGTGCCTGGAGTAGAATGCGGGCGAGGAGCACGCAGTATTTT.

The chain employs TRBV20-1 and TRBJ2-5; 7 bases are shared with TRBD2. Trimming took 4 bases from V and 2 from J; bases not matched to a gene: 10. The CDR3 runs 15 residues. The V gene's germline CDR1 is DFQATT and CDR2 SNEGSKA (reference sequence). The CDR3 reads CSAIVTGGPQETQYF. DNA for the CDR3: TGCAGTGCTATCGTGACGGGGGGACCACAAGAGACCCAGTACTTC.

This clonotype was detected a few times. V and J are TRBV5-1 and TRBJ2-5; TRBD2 matches 12 bases. The germline CDR1 and CDR2 sequences are SGHRS and YFSETQ. V was pared by 4 bases and J by 2 bases, with 3 bases of the junction left unmatched. This CDR3 comprises 15 residues. The CDR3 loop is CASSVTSGGQETQYF. CDR3 sequence (DNA): TGCGCCAGCAGCGTTACTAGCGGGGGGCAAGAGACCCAGTACTTC.

CDR3 in amino acids: CASSFPRNIQYF. DNA of the CDR3: TGTGCCAGCAGTTTCCCCAGAAACATTCAGTACTTC. The gene calls are TRBV12-3 or TRBV12-4 and TRBJ2-4; D is ambiguous. V was clipped by 3 bases and J by 6 bases, with 6 bases between them. This CDR3 comprises 12 residues.

There are a few counts of this clonotype. The chain has TRBV10-3 and TRBJ2-1; D uncertain. The CDR3 runs to 14 residues. Germline assignment: CDR1 ENHRY and CDR2 SYGVKD. The V end lost 3 bases, the J end lost 6 bases, and 12 bases lay between the germline ends. CDR3 DNA: TGTGCCATCAGTGACGGCTTCATCGGCAATGAGCAGTTCTTC. Residues: CAISDGFIGNEQFF.

The sample holds a few counts of this clonotype. V and J are TRBV7-2 and TRBJ2-3; D possibly corresponds to TRBD2 (6 bases). Germline loops: CDR1 SGHTA, CDR2 FQGNSA. This CDR3 region has 15 residues. V dropped 8 bases and J dropped 6 bases, with 21 bases sitting between them. CDR3 in amino acids: CASAKPGDFSDTQYF. For the CDR3, the DNA is TGTGCCAGCGCTAAACCCGGGGACTTTTCGGATACGCAGTATTTT.

V and J are TRBV11-2 and TRBJ2-1, with 12 bases fitting TRBD2. The CDR3 spans 15 residues. The germline CDR1 and CDR2 sequences are SGHAT and FQNNGV. Trimming at V came to 4 bases and at J to 10 bases, leaving 8 bases not matched to a gene. The CDR3 region is CASSSASGGAREQFF. CDR3 coding DNA: TGTGCCAGCAGCTCCGCTAGCGGGGGGGCCAGGGAGCAGTTCTTC. The complete variable domain, with remaining parts taken from reference TRBV11-2 and TRBJ2-1, reads EAGVAQSPRYKIIEKRQSVAFWCNPISGHATLYWYQQILGQGPKLLIQFQNNGVVDDSQLPKDRFSAERLKGVDSTLKIQPAKLEDSAVYLCASSSASGGAREQFFGPGTRLTVL.

The J gene is TRBJ1-4, the V gene TRBV15; D uncertain. The CDR3 runs 16 residues. The V gene lost 8 bases and the J gene lost 0 bases, with 16 bases spanning the gap. From germline, CDR1 is LNHNV and CDR2 YYDKDF (reference sequence). The CDR3 DNA sequence: TGTGCCACCTGTCCCCGGGAAGATGCAACTAATGAAAAACTGTTTTTT. Encoded protein: CATCPREDATNEKLFF.